The present T cell receptor (beta chain) was sequenced within a study of blood T cell repertoires in COVID-19. Profiling relied on immunoSEQ multiplex PCR, and the TCRdb table lists in-frame clones only, not all of them. The sample lists 110,000 to 150,000 clones, 82% occurring once. Deletions cut 0 bases from V and 0 bases from J, with 9 bases between. Germline-derived CDR1 and CDR2 are MGHRA and YSYEKL. This CDR3 is built from 16 residues. This TCR was sampled from a woman aged 80 or over with acute or convalescent COVID-19. Input material: peripheral blood. The V call is TRBV4-1, the J call TRBJ2-1, with D uncertain. CDR3 sequence (DNA): TGCGCCAGCAGCCAAGATGCGCTAAACTCCTACAATGAGCAGTTCTTC. Residues: CASSQDALNSYNEQFF.